This record concerns one TCR beta chain sequence. V lost 4 bases, J lost 3 bases, and 17 bases stayed unmatched. The CDR3 totals 19 residues. Germline CDR1 SGHNT, CDR2 YYREEE (reference sequence). Data came from immunoSEQ multiplex PCR; TCRdb stores just in-frame clones and leaves some out. This sample carries roughly 120,000 clones, about 93% of them seen once, and the ten largest clones take 1.5% to 1.7%. This entry is derived from a study of T cell changes during pregnancy in multiple sclerosis. V usage is TRBV5-4 and J usage is TRBJ2-3, with 10 bases that match TRBD2. Sample: peripheral blood, taken in the third trimester of pregnancy. The sequence was obtained from a female donor with multiple sclerosis, enrolled in a pregnancy study. The CDR3 reads CASSGSGSGGTSGTDTQYF. DNA for the CDR3: TGTGCCAGCAGCGGATCAGGTAGCGGGGGGACATCTGGGACAGATACGCAGTATTTT.